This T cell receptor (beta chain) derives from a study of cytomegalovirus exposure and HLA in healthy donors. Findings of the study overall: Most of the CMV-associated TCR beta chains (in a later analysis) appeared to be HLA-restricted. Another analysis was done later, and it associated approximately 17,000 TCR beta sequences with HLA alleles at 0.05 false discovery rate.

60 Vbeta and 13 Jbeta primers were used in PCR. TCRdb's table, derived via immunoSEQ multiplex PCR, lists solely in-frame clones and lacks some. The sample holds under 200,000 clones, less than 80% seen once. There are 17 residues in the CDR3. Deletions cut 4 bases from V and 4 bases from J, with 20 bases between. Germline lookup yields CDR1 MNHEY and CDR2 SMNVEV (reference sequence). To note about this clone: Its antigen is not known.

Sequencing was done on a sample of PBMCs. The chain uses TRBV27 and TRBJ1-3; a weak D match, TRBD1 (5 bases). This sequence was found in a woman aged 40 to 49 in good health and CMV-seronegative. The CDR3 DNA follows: TGTGCCAGCAGTTCATATCCCTCGGCAGGGCCAGGAAACACCATATATTTT. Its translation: CASSSYPSAGPGNTIYF.